The clone carrying this T cell receptor beta chain occurred once. The data derive from a study of blood T cell repertoires in COVID-19. Repertoires were generated with immunoSEQ multiplex PCR, while TCRdb's copy carries only in-frame clones and drops some. The sample has approximately 180,000 clones; roughly 87% are singletons. The CDR3 runs 18 residues. In germline, CDR1 is LGHNA, CDR2 YSLEER. V shed 0 bases and J 1 base; nucleotides not matched to a gene: 8. This receptor was obtained from a woman aged 50 to 65 with acute or convalescent COVID-19. V and J are TRBV4-3 and TRBJ2-7; TRBD2 matches at 11 bases. The sequenced material came from peripheral blood. The CDR3 DNA reads TGCGCCAGCAGCCAAGATCTAACTAGCGGGGGACTTTCCTACGAGCAGTACTTC. It translates to CASSQDLTSGGLSYEQYF.